The 16 T cell receptor beta chains below all came from one sample that was sequenced in a study of post-analysis software for immune sequencing data (dated by TCRdb to 2014 to 2015). These TCRs are of unknown antigen specificity. Results and caveats for the whole study, not just this receptor: Significantly higher frequencies in patients than in controls were found for roughly 5 TRBV segments, including TRBV5-6, TRBV5-1 and TRBV20-1.

Receptors were amplified or captured by PCR. TCRdb names Illumina HiSeq 2500 as the instrument used. To reduce PCR and sequencing biases, unique molecular identifiers were incorporated into the TCR beta cDNA libraries. In-frame beta chains were kept once TCRdb had trimmed the public reads at Q25 with fastp and called clones with MiXCR. Every CDR3 protein is listed once, alongside the most common genes and DNA of its rows. Counted in this sample were 700,000 to 900,000 distinct CDR3 sequences; around 45% of them appeared once. Of the sample, roughly 4.4% falls within the top ten clones. The sequenced sample was blood. Receptors originate from a girl aged 5-17 years with multiple sclerosis.

The gene calls are TRBV20-1 and TRBJ1-4, with D tentatively TRBD1 (5 bases). V dropped 1 base and J dropped 6 bases, with 18 bases sitting between them. The CDR3 extends over 16 amino acids. Germline V lookup: CDR1 DFQATT, CDR2 SNEGSKA (reference sequence). CDR3: CSARAPRGLQHEKLFF. DNA of the CDR3: TGCAGTGCTAGAGCTCCCCGGGGCCTTCAACATGAAAAACTGTTTTTT.

V gene TRBV5-1 combines with J gene TRBJ2-1; D is uncertain. Germline V lookup: CDR1 SGHRS, CDR2 YFSETQ. The CDR3 has 14 amino acids. V gave up 4 bases and J gave up 5 bases, with 13 bases separating them. The CDR3 protein is CASSPPTGHNEQFF. CDR3 DNA sequence: TGCGCCAGCAGCCCTCCGACTGGACACAATGAGCAGTTCTTC. Using reference TRBV5-1 and TRBJ2-1 for the parts outside the CDR3, the full variable domain is KAGVTQTPRYLIKTRGQQVTLSCSPISGHRSVSWYQQTPGQGLQFLFEYFSETQRNKGNFPGRFSGRQFSNSRSEMNVSTLELGDSALYLCASSPPTGHNEQFFGPGTRLTVL.

The DNA of the CDR3 is TGTGCCAGCACAGGGTATCTATCTGGGGCCAACGTCCTGACTTTC. Amino acid sequence: CASTGYLSGANVLTF. V usage is TRBV6-1 and J usage is TRBJ2-6; maybe TRBD1 (5 bases). Trimming shortened V by 7 bases and J by 1 base, and 11 bases separated the two germline ends. The CDR3 runs 15 residues. Germline V gene sequence: CDR1 MNHNS, CDR2 SASEGT.

This clonotype appeared a few times. The rearrangement joins TRBV27 to TRBJ2-3; D call uncertain. The V and J ends lost 10 bases and 4 bases respectively, with 21 bases between them. The CDR3 spans 15 residues. Germline values: CDR1 MNHEY, CDR2 SMNVEV (reference sequence). This CDR3 is CANSPQRSGADTQYF. CDR3 in DNA: TGTGCCAACAGCCCCCAGAGGTCAGGAGCAGATACGCAGTATTTT.

The count of this clonotype is one. The chain recombines TRBV10-3 with TRBJ1-5; TRBD1 matches at 9 bases. CDR3 length: 16 residues. V trimming: 11 bases; J trimming: 3 bases; junction bases outside the gene matches: 14. Germline V gives CDR1 ENHRY, CDR2 SYGVKD. The CDR3 region is CASMDHTGGTNQPQHF. CDR3 sequence (DNA): TGTGCCTCGATGGACCACACAGGGGGCACCAATCAGCCCCAGCATTTT.

The V call is TRBV27, the J call TRBJ2-7, with TRBD1 matching 8 bases. The length of the CDR3 is 15 residues. Germline V CDR1 and CDR2: MNHEY, SMNVEV (reference sequence). The V segment lost 4 bases and the J segment 4 bases; nucleotides outside the gene matches: 9. The CDR3: CASSSWTGKAYEQYF. The CDR3 region has the DNA TGTGCCAGCAGTTCCTGGACAGGGAAGGCGTACGAGCAGTACTTC.

This clonotype was seen a handful of times. This chain uses TRBV28 with TRBJ2-3, with D maybe TRBD1 (6 bases). The CDR3 covers 15 residues. CDR1 is MDHEN, CDR2 SYDVKM, per germline. V lost 5 bases and J 1 base, leaving 13 bases between the germline ends. CDR3 nucleotide sequence: TGTGCCAGCAGTGCAGGACAGTTTCGCACAGATACGCAGTATTTT. Encoded protein: CASSAGQFRTDTQYF. The full variable domain, rest sourced from reference TRBV28 and TRBJ2-3, is DVKVTQSSRYLVKRTGEKVFLECVQDMDHENMFWYRQDPGLGLRLIYFSYDVKMKEKGDIPEGYSVSREKKERFSLILESASTNQTSMYLCASSAGQFRTDTQYFGPGTRLTVL.

Note on this clonotype: Since the CDR3 does not end with the conserved phenylalanine or tryptophan, this likely comes from a read error. V usage is TRBV28 and J usage is TRBJ1-4; 10 nucleotides agree with TRBD1. With 2 bases clipped from V and 2 bases from J, the junction kept 2 bases outside the gene matches. The germline CDR1 and CDR2 sequences are MDHEN and SYDVKM. CDR3 length: 16 residues. The CDR3 protein is CASSLGTGVTNEKLFL. The CDR3 coding sequence is TGTGCCAGCAGTTTAGGGACAGGGGTGACTAATGAAAAACTGTTTTTG.

This chain joins TRBV7-8 and TRBJ2-5; D perhaps matches TRBD2 (6 bases). Trimming took 4 bases from V and 4 from J, leaving 19 bases between them. CDR3 length: 16 residues. Germline V lookup: CDR1 SGHVS, CDR2 FQNEAQ. The CDR3: CASSSHRGAEGETQYF. CDR3 coding DNA: TGTGCCAGCAGCTCCCATCGAGGTGCGGAGGGAGAGACCCAGTACTTC.

This sequence joins TRBV12-3 or TRBV12-4 and TRBJ2-1; the match to TRBD2 covers 10 bases. With V trimmed by 3 bases and J by 7 bases, 6 bases remained unmatched. The CDR3 sequence is 15 residues long. CDR3 sequence reads: CASSFVAGGRNEQFF. Written as DNA, the CDR3 is TGTGCCAGCAGTTTTGTAGCGGGAGGTCGGAATGAGCAGTTCTTC.

The genes are TRBV6-6 and TRBJ2-7; 7 bases align to TRBD1. CDR3 size: 16 residues. The germline V gene has CDR1 MNHNY and CDR2 SVGAGI (reference sequence). V shed 6 bases and J 0 bases; nucleotides not matched to a gene: 11. The CDR3 loop is CASSPTRQGDSYEQYF. CDR3 nucleotides: TGTGCCAGCAGCCCCACCCGACAGGGCGACTCCTACGAGCAGTACTTC.

The count of this clonotype is one. This sequence joins TRBV7-9 and TRBJ1-2; D might be TRBD1 (5 bases). The V end lost 3 bases, the J end lost 8 bases, and 13 bases lay between the germline ends. Germline loops: CDR1 SEHNR, CDR2 FQNEAQ (reference sequence). The length of the CDR3 is 13 residues. CDR3 bases: TGTGCCAGCAGCTTTGACAGCCACGGGGGCTACACCTTC. Amino acid sequence: CASSFDSHGGYTF.

V usage is TRBV2 and J usage is TRBJ1-6; a possible D gene is TRBD1 (5 bases). The V end was cut by 5 bases, the J end by 6 bases, with 11 bases between. Germline lookup yields CDR1 SNHLY and CDR2 FYNNEI. The CDR3 loop spans 14 amino acids. As DNA, the CDR3 is TGTGCCAGCAGTCGGGACCAAGTTAATTCACCCCTCCACTTT. Translation: CASSRDQVNSPLHF.

V and J are TRBV5-1 and TRBJ1-1; TRBD1 matches 9 bases. Per the germline V gene, CDR1 is SGHRS and CDR2 is YFSETQ. The length of the CDR3 is 16 residues. The trim removed 1 base at V and 1 base at J, leaving 5 bases unmatched. CDR3 coding DNA: TGCGCCAGCAGCTTGCGCTGGACAGGGGAGAACACTGAAGCTTTCTTT. Encoded protein: CASSLRWTGENTEAFF.

The chain is built from TRBV7-9 and TRBJ2-3; D possibly corresponds to TRBD1 (6 bases). The CDR3 is made up of 14 amino acids. Trimming shortened V by 3 bases and J by 5 bases, and 12 bases separated the two germline ends. CDR1 SEHNR and CDR2 FQNEAQ come from the germline V gene (reference sequence). CDR3 bases: TGTGCCAGCAGCTTTCAGGGGTTGGGAGATACGCAGTATTTT. This encodes CASSFQGLGDTQYF.

The chain links TRBV13 to TRBJ2-1; 7 bases agree with TRBD2. Germline lookup yields CDR1 PRHDT and CDR2 FYEKMQ (reference sequence). This CDR3 spans 22 amino acids. Trimming at V came to 3 bases and at J to 0 bases, leaving 23 bases not matched to a gene. CDR3 sequence: CASSFGWRFETSLGSSYNEQFF. DNA for the CDR3: TGTGCCAGCAGCTTTGGGTGGAGGTTTGAGACTAGCCTCGGGAGCTCCTACAATGAGCAGTTCTTC.